The 22 T cell receptor beta chains below all came from one sample that was sequenced in a study of T-cell memory formation after mild COVID-19. TCRdb re-derived calls from the 5' RACE reads in MiXCR, one entry per CDR3 protein. The sample has 200,000 to 250,000 distinct CDR3 sequences, 15% seen once. Sequenced input: PBMCs or a T cell subset sorted from them (not recorded which). Every receptor here comes from an adult woman who had mild COVID-19 (a few samples of this study predate the infection). Cell type and time point are not known.

The V call is TRBV24-1, the J call TRBJ1-2; TRBD1 aligns across 9 bases. The CDR3 loop spans 14 amino acids. Germline V lookup: CDR1 KGHDR, CDR2 SFDVKD. Trimming cost V 4 bases and J 4 bases; bases outside gene matches: 3. CDR3 nucleotide sequence: TGTGCCACCAGTGACAACAGGGGGCTCTATGGCTACACCTTC. This codes for CATSDNRGLYGYTF.

CDR3 in amino acids: CASSWTGTYEQYF. The DNA of the CDR3 is TGTGCCAGCAGCTGGACAGGGACCTACGAGCAGTACTTC. The genes are TRBV25-1 and TRBJ2-7, with TRBD1 matching 8 bases. The germline CDR1 and CDR2 sequences are MGHDK and SYGVNS. Germline trimming cut 6 bases from V and 2 bases from J; bases unmatched to any gene: 3. CDR3 size: 13 residues.

The chain combines TRBV20-1 with TRBJ2-3, with 12 bases that match TRBD2. Looked up from germline, CDR1 is DFQATT and CDR2 is SNEGSKA (reference sequence). The CDR3 has 16 residues. V gave up 1 base and J gave up 2 bases; unmatched junction bases: 4. This chain's CDR3 is CSARASGRAVTDTQYF. The CDR3 DNA sequence: TGCAGTGCTAGAGCTAGCGGGAGGGCAGTCACAGATACGCAGTATTTT.

V and J are TRBV20-1 and TRBJ2-7, with unresolved D. Germline V gene lookup returns CDR1 DFQATT and CDR2 SNEGSKA (reference sequence). This CDR3 is 13 amino acids long. With 4 bases removed from V and 3 bases from J, the gap between germline ends came to 13 bases. The CDR3 bases are TGCAGTGCTACTGGGTTTCGGTTCTACGAGCAGTACTTC. This sequence encodes CSATGFRFYEQYF.

This clonotype was counted between two and nine times. The CDR3 DNA is TGTGCCACCAGTGACCCACGGGGAGGAGAGACCCAGTACTTC. This sequence encodes CATSDPRGGETQYF. The chain couples TRBV24-1 to TRBJ2-5; possibly TRBD2 for D (6 bases). The CDR3 contains 14 residues. V was trimmed by 4 bases and J by 4 bases, leaving 12 bases between them. The germline V gene encodes CDR1 KGHDR and CDR2 SFDVKD.

This clonotype was seen only a few times. V gene TRBV11-3 combines with J gene TRBJ2-3, with a possible D match to TRBD1 (6 bases). The CDR3 length is 14 residues. Trimming took 1 base from V and 4 from J, leaving 9 bases between them. In germline, CDR1 is SGHNT, CDR2 YENEEA. CDR3 DNA sequence: TGTGCCAGCAGCTTAGGGGGGCAGTCAGATACGCAGTATTTT. Translating gives CASSLGGQSDTQYF.

There are many counts of this clonotype. The chain uses TRBV5-1 and TRBJ1-2; 8 positions agree with TRBD1. Germline values: CDR1 SGHRS, CDR2 YFSETQ. This CDR3 has 15 residues. Losses at the gene ends were 0 bases for V and 3 bases for J; bases not matched to a gene: 4. The CDR3 DNA reads TGCGCCAGCAGCTTGGATACAGGGGGATACTATGGCTACACCTTC. Residues: CASSLDTGGYYGYTF. The full variable domain, in which reference TRBV5-1 and TRBJ1-2 provide the parts outside the CDR3, is KAGVTQTPRYLIKTRGQQVTLSCSPISGHRSVSWYQQTPGQGLQFLFEYFSETQRNKGNFPGRFSGRQFSNSRSEMNVSTLELGDSALYLCASSLDTGGYYGYTFGSGTRLTVV.

This clonotype was seen more than once but under ten times. The rearrangement joins TRBV20-1 to TRBJ2-1; possibly TRBD1 or TRBD2 for D (5 bases each). CDR3 size: 12 residues. From germline, CDR1 is DFQATT and CDR2 SNEGSKA (reference sequence). Trimming left V 6 bases short and J 9 bases short, with 15 bases between. The CDR3 is CSAWDVRGEQFF. CDR3 coding DNA: TGCAGTGCATGGGACGTAAGGGGTGAGCAGTTCTTC.

This chain uses TRBV20-1 with TRBJ2-1; 8 bases fit TRBD2. Trimming removed 8 bases from V and 4 bases from J; junction bases left unmatched: 13. Germline CDR1 is DFQATT and CDR2 is SNEGSKA (reference sequence). This CDR3 has 15 residues. The CDR3 loop is CSPARLQRGYNEQFF. The CDR3 bases are TGCAGTCCAGCCCGCCTCCAGCGGGGGTACAATGAGCAGTTCTTC.

The gene calls are TRBV15 and TRBJ2-4, with D perhaps given as TRBD1 or TRBD2 (5 bases each). Looked up from germline, CDR1 is LNHNV and CDR2 is YYDKDF (reference sequence). The CDR3 consists of 17 residues. The V end lost 2 bases, the J end lost 2 bases, and 16 bases lay between the germline ends. CDR3 nucleotides: TGTGCCACCAGCAGACCGTACACGAGGGGTTCCAAAAACATTCAGTACTTC. Protein: CATSRPYTRGSKNIQYF.

This clonotype came up a few times. V usage is TRBV12-3 or TRBV12-4 and J usage is TRBJ1-5, with D uncertain. Trimming took 6 bases from V and 0 from J, leaving 12 bases between them. The CDR3 loop spans 15 amino acids. CDR3 loop: CASSTTGYSNQPQHF. The CDR3 nucleotides are TGTGCCAGCAGCACGACGGGTTATAGCAATCAGCCCCAGCATTTT.

This clonotype was observed a few times. V is TRBV12-3 or TRBV12-4 and J is TRBJ2-3; 8 bases line up with TRBD2. The CDR3 covers 18 residues. V was pared by 5 bases and J by 2 bases, with 15 bases of the junction left unmatched. Here the CDR3 reads CASSPDLGSSGDTDTQYF. The CDR3 bases are TGTGCCAGCAGTCCCGACCTTGGTAGTAGCGGGGACACAGATACGCAGTATTTT.

This clonotype was seen a handful of times. The chain employs TRBV30 and TRBJ1-1; TRBD1 matches 7 bases. Germline-derived CDR1 and CDR2 are GTSNPN and SVGIG (reference sequence). CDR3 length: 14 amino acids. The V gene end was trimmed by 7 bases and the J gene end by 0 bases; junction bases not matched to a gene: 8. The CDR3 region has the DNA TGTGCCTCCTGGACAGGACTCATGAACACTGAAGCTTTCTTT. It codes for CASWTGLMNTEAFF.

V usage is TRBV24-1 and J usage is TRBJ2-2; the D gene is possibly TRBD1 (6 bases). V was shortened by 2 bases and J by 3 bases, with 12 bases between the two germline ends. Germline lookup yields CDR1 KGHDR and CDR2 SFDVKD. The CDR3 runs 16 residues. The CDR3 sequence: CATSDSGTRDTGELFF. CDR3 coding DNA: TGTGCCACCAGTGATTCCGGGACAAGGGACACCGGGGAGCTGTTTTTT.

The chain couples TRBV7-2 to TRBJ1-6, with 9 bases that match TRBD1. After removal of 5 bases from V and 6 bases from J, the junction contained 5 bases not matched to a gene. Germline CDR1 is SGHTA and CDR2 is FQGNSA. The CDR3 runs to 15 residues. Here the CDR3 DNA reads TGTGCCAGCAGCCCTCAGGGACAGGGTAATTCACCCCTCCACTTT. Amino acids: CASSPQGQGNSPLHF.

This clonotype was detected a few times. The V gene is TRBV29-1, the J gene TRBJ2-7; D is perhaps TRBD1 (6 bases). The CDR3 covers 12 residues. With 4 bases removed from V and 4 bases from J, the gap between germline ends came to 11 bases. Germline V CDR1 and CDR2: SQVTM, ANQGSEA. The CDR3 region has the DNA TGCAGCGTTGGAGACAGGACTTACGAGCAGTACTTC. Its translation: CSVGDRTYEQYF.

This clonotype was seen many times. V is TRBV20-1 and J is TRBJ2-7; 8 bases align to TRBD1. V was pared by 3 bases and J by 0 bases, with 7 bases of the junction left unmatched. This CDR3 contains 15 residues. Germline-derived CDR1 and CDR2 are DFQATT and SNEGSKA (reference sequence). CDR3 sequence: CSARNRDRSSYEQYF. CDR3 DNA: TGCAGTGCTAGGAATAGGGACAGGAGCTCCTACGAGCAGTACTTC.

The chain couples TRBV5-5 to TRBJ2-3; maybe TRBD1 (6 bases). The germline V gene has CDR1 SGHKS and CDR2 YYEKEE (reference sequence). The V gene lost 6 bases and the J gene lost 3 bases, with 11 bases spanning the gap. The CDR3 is 13 amino acids. As DNA, the CDR3 is TGTGCCAGCACCGGACAGTGGACAGATACGCAGTATTTT. It specifies CASTGQWTDTQYF.

CDR3 sequence reads: CASSFGTGTRGNQPQHF. CDR3 coding DNA: TGTGCCAGCAGTTTCGGGACAGGGACCAGGGGAAATCAGCCCCAGCATTTT. The chain carries TRBV7-2 and TRBJ1-5; TRBD1 aligns across 9 bases. The CDR3 has 17 amino acids. Germline trimming cut 6 bases from V and 4 bases from J; bases unmatched to any gene: 13. Germline values: CDR1 SGHTA, CDR2 FQGNSA.

This clonotype has just a few counts. The chain couples TRBV5-1 to TRBJ2-1, with 11 bases identical to TRBD2. This CDR3 contains 14 residues. Unmatched junction bases numbered 2, after V lost 0 bases and J lost 9 bases. Looked up from germline, CDR1 is SGHRS and CDR2 is YFSETQ. The CDR3 here is CASSLVLAGGEQFF. The CDR3 bases are TGCGCCAGCAGCTTGGTTCTAGCGGGGGGTGAGCAGTTCTTC.

This chain connects TRBV7-3 to TRBJ2-7; a possible D gene is TRBD1 (6 bases). The CDR3 runs 14 residues. With 5 bases removed from V and 4 bases from J, the gap between germline ends came to 15 bases. Germline loops: CDR1 SGHTA, CDR2 FQGTGA. CDR3 nucleotide sequence: TGTGCCAGCAGCCCAGGACAGAGACCTTACGAGCAGTACTTC. Translating gives CASSPGQRPYEQYF.

This chain uses TRBV9 with TRBJ2-5, with TRBD1 as a possible D gene (5 bases). There are 18 residues in the CDR3. Trimming pared 0 bases from V and 2 bases from J, leaving 20 bases between. Germline V gene data show CDR1 as SGDLS and CDR2 as YYNGEE. This chain's CDR3 is CASSVDSQGIYGQETQYF. The DNA of the CDR3 is TGTGCCAGCAGCGTAGATAGTCAGGGAATATATGGGCAAGAGACCCAGTACTTC.